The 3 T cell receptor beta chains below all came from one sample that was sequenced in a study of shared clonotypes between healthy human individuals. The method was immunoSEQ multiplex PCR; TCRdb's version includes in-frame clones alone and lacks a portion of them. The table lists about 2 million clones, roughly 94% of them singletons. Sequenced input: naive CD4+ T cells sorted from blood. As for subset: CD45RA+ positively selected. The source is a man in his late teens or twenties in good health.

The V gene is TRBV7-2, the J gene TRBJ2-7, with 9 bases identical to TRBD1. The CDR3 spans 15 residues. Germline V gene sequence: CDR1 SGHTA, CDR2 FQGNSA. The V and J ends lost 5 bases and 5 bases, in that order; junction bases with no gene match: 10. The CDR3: CASSPLQGAIHEQYF. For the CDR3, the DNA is TGTGCCAGCAGCCCGCTACAGGGGGCGATCCACGAGCAGTACTTC.

CDR3 sequence reads: CASSSPDTSTSYNEQFF. The CDR3 region has the DNA TGTGCCAGCAGCTCGCCCGACACGTCGACCTCCTACAATGAGCAGTTCTTC. This chain links TRBV5-4 with TRBJ2-1; no reliable D call. V was pared by 3 bases and J by 0 bases, with 16 bases between. Germline V gene sequence: CDR1 SGHNT, CDR2 YYREEE (reference sequence). The CDR3 runs 17 residues. Using reference TRBV5-4 and TRBJ2-1 for the parts outside the CDR3, the full variable domain is ETGVTQSPTHLIKTRGQQVTLRCSSQSGHNTVSWYQQALGQGPQFIFQYYREEENGRGNFPPRFSGLQFPNYSSELNVNALELDDSALYLCASSSPDTSTSYNEQFFGPGTRLTVL.

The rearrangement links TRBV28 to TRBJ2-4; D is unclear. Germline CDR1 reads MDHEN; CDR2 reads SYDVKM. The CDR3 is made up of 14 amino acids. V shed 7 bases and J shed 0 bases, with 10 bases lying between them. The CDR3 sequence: CASMVSGAKNIQYF. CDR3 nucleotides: TGTGCCAGCATGGTGTCGGGAGCCAAAAACATTCAGTACTTC.